These T cell receptor beta chains were read from a single sample in a study of blood T cell repertoires in COVID-19. Using immunoSEQ multiplex PCR, the repertoire was profiled, and TCRdb retains in-frame clones only, with some absent. The data hold 100,000 to 150,000 clones, with around nine tenths observed a single time. Sequenced input: peripheral blood. These receptors were obtained from an older woman with COVID-19, enrolled during active disease. Each CDR3 is given with its conserved first and last residue. Fields, in order: D gene, CDR3 length, J gene, clone size, V gene, CDR3 protein, CDR3 DNA. A D gene is named only where the DNA matches it firmly. The size field is filled for only some rows; it gives once, few, many or a size class.

D gene: .
CDR3 length: 14
J gene: TRBJ1-5
clone size: .
V gene: TRBV2
CDR3 protein: CASSDRRGLSPQHF
CDR3 DNA: TGTGCCAGCAGCGACCGTCGGGGTTTATCGCCCCAGCATTTT

D gene: .
CDR3 length: 14
J gene: TRBJ1-4
clone size: .
V gene: TRBV4-1
CDR3 protein: CASSPPPTNEKLFF
CDR3 DNA: TGCGCCAGCAGCCCTCCTCCAACTAATGAAAAACTGTTTTTT

D gene: TRBD1
CDR3 length: 11
J gene: TRBJ1-2
clone size: .
V gene: TRBV3-1/TRBV3-2
CDR3 protein: CASSRQGDYTF
CDR3 DNA: TGTGCCAGCAGCAGACAGGGAGACTACACCTTC

D gene: .
CDR3 length: 16
J gene: TRBJ2-1
clone size: .
V gene: TRBV23-1
CDR3 protein: CASSQSPAQGGNEQFF
CDR3 DNA: TGCGCCAGCAGTCAATCGCCGGCACAGGGGGGGAATGAGCAGTTCTTC

D gene: TRBD1
CDR3 length: 15
J gene: TRBJ1-4
clone size: .
V gene: TRBV7-6
CDR3 protein: CASSSRGEINEKLFF
CDR3 DNA: TGTGCCAGCAGCTCCAGGGGGGAGATTAATGAAAAACTGTTTTTT

D gene: TRBD1
CDR3 length: 14
J gene: TRBJ1-5
clone size: .
V gene: TRBV5-6
CDR3 protein: CASSGDRGNQPQHF
CDR3 DNA: TGTGCCAGCAGCGGGGACAGGGGCAATCAGCCCCAGCATTTT

D gene: .
CDR3 length: 16
J gene: TRBJ1-1
clone size: .
V gene: TRBV3-1/TRBV3-2
CDR3 protein: CASSPRQAPVGTEAFF
CDR3 DNA: TGTGCCAGCAGCCCGCGACAGGCCCCGGTGGGCACTGAAGCTTTCTTT

D gene: .
CDR3 length: 14
J gene: TRBJ2-5
clone size: .
V gene: TRBV29-1
CDR3 protein: CWVGGLGGGETQYF
CDR3 DNA: TGCTGGGTTGGGGGACTGGGGGGGGGCGAGACCCAGTACTTC

D gene: TRBD1
CDR3 length: 13
J gene: TRBJ1-6
clone size: .
V gene: TRBV3-1/TRBV3-2
CDR3 protein: CASSWDSSPPLHF
CDR3 DNA: TGTGCCAGCAGCTGGGACAGTTCTCCACCCCTCCACTTT

D gene: .
CDR3 length: 13
J gene: TRBJ1-1
clone size: .
V gene: TRBV7-8
CDR3 protein: CASSKDMNTEAFF
CDR3 DNA: TGTGCCAGCAGCAAGGACATGAACACTGAAGCTTTCTTT

D gene: .
CDR3 length: 12
J gene: TRBJ1-2
clone size: once
V gene: TRBV7-9
CDR3 protein: CASSHQGGGYTF
CDR3 DNA: TGTGCCAGCAGCCATCAAGGAGGTGGCTACACCTTC